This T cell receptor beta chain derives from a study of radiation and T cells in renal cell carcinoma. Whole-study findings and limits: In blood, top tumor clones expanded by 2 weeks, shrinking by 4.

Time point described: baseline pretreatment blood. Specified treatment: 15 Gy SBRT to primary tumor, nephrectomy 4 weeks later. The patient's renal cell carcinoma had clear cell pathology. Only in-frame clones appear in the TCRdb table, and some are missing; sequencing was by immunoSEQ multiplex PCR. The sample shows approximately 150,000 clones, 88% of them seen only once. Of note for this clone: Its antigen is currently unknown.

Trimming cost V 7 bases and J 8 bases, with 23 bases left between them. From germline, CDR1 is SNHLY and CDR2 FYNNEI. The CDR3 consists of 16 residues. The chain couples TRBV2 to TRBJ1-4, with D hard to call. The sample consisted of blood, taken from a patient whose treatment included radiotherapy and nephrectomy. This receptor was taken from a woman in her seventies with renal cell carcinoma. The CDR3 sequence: CASTVFGGSSREKLFF. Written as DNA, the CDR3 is TGTGCCAGCACGGTTTTCGGAGGGAGCTCGAGGGAAAAACTGTTTTTT. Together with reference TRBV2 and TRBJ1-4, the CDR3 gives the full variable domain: EPEVTQTPSHQVTQMGQEVILRCVPISNHLYFYWYRQILGQKVEFLVSFYNNEISEKSEIFDDQFSVERPDGSNFTLKIRSTKLEDSAMYFCASTVFGGSSREKLFFGSGTQLSVL.